This entry lists 26 T cell receptor beta chains sequenced from one sample in a study of Graves' ophthalmopathy and Graves' hyperthyroidism. Investigators amplified TCR beta CDR3 regions from RNA transcripts. RT-PCR with HTBI primers came first, then second-round multiplex PCR. Via MiXCR, TCRdb re-called the multiplex PCR reads, giving one row per CDR3 protein. The table has around 590,000 distinct CDR3 sequences, approximately 37% seen once. What was sequenced was peripheral blood or thyroid tissue (not recorded which). Receptor source: an adult man with Graves' hyperthyroidism.

This clonotype was counted many times. The CDR3 sequence is CSVVSLAGTKVQETQYF. Written as DNA, the CDR3 is TGCAGCGTTGTATCACTAGCGGGAACCAAAGTTCAAGAGACCCAGTACTTC. V is TRBV29-1 and J is TRBJ2-5; 10 bases are shared with TRBD2. Losses at the gene ends were 4 bases for V and 2 bases for J; bases not matched to a gene: 13. CDR3 length: 17 amino acids. The V gene's germline CDR1 is SQVTM and CDR2 ANQGSEA.

This clonotype was detected many times. The V gene is TRBV7-2, the J gene TRBJ1-1; 9 bases fit TRBD1. Germline assignment: CDR1 SGHTA and CDR2 FQGNSA. The CDR3 loop spans 15 amino acids. Unmatched junction bases numbered 9, after V lost 3 bases and J lost 7 bases. The CDR3 region is CASSFRTGEWGEAFF. CDR3 DNA sequence: TGTGCCAGCAGCTTCCGGACAGGGGAATGGGGTGAAGCTTTCTTT.

V is TRBV5-1 and J is TRBJ2-1; a possible D gene is TRBD2 (5 bases). The V end lost 4 bases, the J end lost 7 bases, and 15 bases lay between the germline ends. The V gene's germline CDR1 is SGHRS and CDR2 YFSETQ. The CDR3 sequence is 14 residues long. The CDR3 nucleotides read TGCGCCAGCAGCCTATACTCACTAGGTAATGAGCAGTTCTTC. Translating it yields CASSLYSLGNEQFF.

The chain carries TRBV20-1 and TRBJ2-3; 12 bases map to TRBD2. The CDR3 totals 15 residues. Germline CDR1 is DFQATT and CDR2 is SNEGSKA (reference sequence). The CDR3 region is CRPSSGGATGDTQYF. For the CDR3, the DNA is TGCAGGCCTTCTAGCGGGGGGGCTACGGGAGATACGCAGTATTTT.

This clonotype was counted ten times or more. V gene TRBV19 combines with J gene TRBJ1-2; D is unresolved. V lost 3 bases and J 8 bases, leaving 13 bases between the germline ends. The CDR3 spans 13 residues. Germline CDR1 and CDR2: LNHDA and SQIVND (reference sequence). The CDR3 sequence: CASSIPLTRGYTF. CDR3 in DNA: TGTGCCAGTAGTATTCCCCTCACGAGAGGCTACACCTTC.

This clonotype was counted between two and nine times. The gene calls are TRBV27 and TRBJ2-7; TRBD1 agrees at 9 bases. Trimming cost V 5 bases and J 6 bases; bases outside gene matches: 8. Germline V gene sequence: CDR1 MNHEY, CDR2 SMNVEV (reference sequence). The CDR3 is made up of 14 amino acids. CDR3 coding DNA: TGTGCCAGCAGTCCGCGGGACAGGGCTGGCGAGCAGTACTTC. Its protein product is CASSPRDRAGEQYF.

The gene calls are TRBV11-2 and TRBJ2-7; perhaps TRBD1 as D (5 bases). CDR1 is SGHAT, CDR2 FQNNGV, per germline. V lost 8 bases and J 7 bases, leaving 12 bases between the germline ends. The CDR3 is made up of 11 amino acids. The CDR3 loop reads CASQQAAEQYF. The CDR3 nucleotides read TGTGCCAGCCAACAGGCTGCTGAGCAGTACTTC.

Details on this clonotype: This may stem from a read error, because a much larger clone lies one nucleotide away. J is TRBJ1-6 and V is TRBV6-1; 7 bases are a match to TRBD1. The CDR3 is 14 residues long. J gave up 9 bases and V 5 bases, and 7 bases lay outside the gene matches. Per germline, CDR1 MNHNS and CDR2 SASEGT. In DNA form, the CDR3 reads TGTGCCAGCAGTTATACTCAGGGGGGTTCACCCCTCCACTTT. This sequence encodes CASSYTQGGSPLHF.

The table lists this clonotype with many counts. V gene TRBV20-1 combines with J gene TRBJ1-1; tentatively, D is TRBD1 (5 bases). With 4 bases removed from V and 0 bases from J, the gap between germline ends came to 12 bases. This CDR3 comprises 14 residues. Germline lookup yields CDR1 DFQATT and CDR2 SNEGSKA (reference sequence). The CDR3 is CSATGKGMNTEAFF. The CDR3 DNA follows: TGCAGTGCTACAGGGAAGGGTATGAACACTGAAGCTTTCTTT.

This clonotype appeared a few times. The chain joins TRBV12-3 or TRBV12-4 to TRBJ2-2; TRBD1 might be the D (5 bases). Trimming removed 6 bases at V and 3 bases at J, with 11 bases between. The CDR3 is made up of 14 amino acids. The CDR3 nucleotides read TGTGCCAGCAGATTCGACAGAGACACCGGGGAGCTGTTTTTT. This sequence encodes CASRFDRDTGELFF.

This clonotype has ten or more counts. The gene calls are TRBV13 and TRBJ1-1; 7 bases match TRBD1. The CDR3 runs to 17 residues. Germline trimming cut 4 bases from V and 4 bases from J; bases unmatched to any gene: 15. In germline, CDR1 is PRHDT, CDR2 FYEKMQ (reference sequence). The CDR3 nucleotides are TGTGCCAGCAGCTCGCTCACAGGGGTGGTAGGTGGCACTGAAGCTTTCTTT. As protein: CASSSLTGVVGGTEAFF.

V and J are TRBV7-9 and TRBJ2-1, with 10 bases aligning to TRBD1. The CDR3 runs to 15 residues. V trimming: 1 base; J trimming: 9 bases; junction bases outside the gene matches: 6. Per the germline V gene, CDR1 is SEHNR and CDR2 is FQNEAQ (reference sequence). The CDR3 region is CASSLGDRGRIEQFF. Here the CDR3 DNA reads TGTGCCAGCAGCTTAGGGGACAGGGGTCGAATTGAGCAGTTCTTC.

Ten or more counts support this clonotype. The chain carries TRBV2 and TRBJ1-6; perhaps TRBD1 as D (6 bases). Germline CDR1 is SNHLY and CDR2 is FYNNEI. V lost 4 bases to trimming and J lost 10 bases, with 14 bases between them. The CDR3 contains 14 residues. The CDR3 DNA follows: TGTGCCAGCAGTGTTACAGGGAATTACTCACCCCTCCACTTT. Amino acid sequence: CASSVTGNYSPLHF.

This clonotype has at least ten counts. The J gene is TRBJ1-2, the V gene TRBV6-5; D is possibly TRBD1 (6 bases). V lost 8 bases to trimming and J lost 3 bases, with 16 bases between them. CDR1 is MNHEY and CDR2 is SVGAGI in the germline V gene. The CDR3 consists of 14 residues. The CDR3, as DNA: TGTGCCAGCGAAGCCTCAACAGGGCACTATGGCTACACCTTC. It is translated as CASEASTGHYGYTF.

This clonotype was counted at least ten times. DNA of the CDR3: TGTGCCAGCAGCTTAGACCCGGCTGACTATGGCTACACCTTC. Encoded protein: CASSLDPADYGYTF. The chain joins TRBV5-8 to TRBJ1-2, with D hard to call. CDR1 SGHTS and CDR2 YDEGEE come from the germline V gene. The germline V and J ends were trimmed by 2 bases and 3 bases, with 11 bases remaining between them. The CDR3 totals 14 residues.

The chain carries TRBV19 and TRBJ2-2; D ambiguous. Germline assignment: CDR1 LNHDA and CDR2 SQIVND (reference sequence). The germline V and J ends were trimmed by 9 bases and 2 bases, with 7 bases remaining between them. The length of the CDR3 is 12 residues. The CDR3 region has the DNA TGTGCCAGCAGATTTAACACCGGGGAGCTGTTTTTT. It specifies CASRFNTGELFF.

As to this clonotype: This sequence may be a read error, since a much larger clone differs from it by one base. The chain couples TRBV29-1 to TRBJ2-2, with a tentative D call TRBD2 (5 bases). Germline CDR1 reads SQVTM; CDR2 reads ANQGSEA. This CDR3 comprises 13 residues. The CDR3, as DNA: TGCAGCGTTTTACAGTTGAACACCGGGGTGCTGTTTTTT. It specifies CSVLQLNTGVLFF.

This clonotype was recorded at least ten times. The gene calls are TRBV2 and TRBJ1-5; tentative D call: TRBD1 (5 bases). V gave up 6 bases and J gave up 0 bases, with 27 bases separating them. The CDR3 spans 20 residues. CDR1 is SNHLY, CDR2 FYNNEI, per germline. For the CDR3, the DNA is TGTGCCAGCAGCGCAGTCCGGGACCGAACACTTTCTAATAGCAATCAGCCCCAGCATTTT. Translation: CASSAVRDRTLSNSNQPQHF.

The chain couples TRBV7-8 to TRBJ2-7, with D possibly TRBD2 on 5 matching bases. CDR3 length: 9 amino acids. Germline CDR1 and CDR2: SGHVS and FQNEAQ. Trimming cost V 4 bases and J 10 bases, with 5 bases left between them. The CDR3 nucleotides are TGTGCCAGCAGCTCGGGACAGTACTTC. It is translated as CASSSGQYF. Full variable domain (outside the CDR3, taken from reference TRBV7-8 and TRBJ2-7): GAGVSQSPRYKVAKRGQDVALRCDPISGHVSLFWYQQALGQGPEFLTYFQNEAQLDKSGLPSDRFFAERPEGSVSTLKIQRTQQEDSAVYLCASSSGQYFGPGTRLTVT.

About this clonotype itself: Mismatch with germline at one junction end may stem from a read error. This chain links TRBV15 with TRBJ2-5, with 7 bases lining up with TRBD2. Looked up from germline, CDR1 is LNHNV and CDR2 is YYDKDF (reference sequence). The CDR3 runs 13 residues. The CDR3 region is CATSRGGGETQHF. DNA of the CDR3: TGTGCCACCAGCAGAGGGGGGGGGGAGACCCAGCACTTC.

A few counts support this clonotype. The genes are TRBV18 and TRBJ1-2; D is ambiguous. CDR3 length equals 12 residues. The germline V gene has CDR1 KGHSH and CDR2 LQKENI. With 4 bases removed from V and 3 bases from J, the gap between germline ends came to 6 bases. CDR3 coding DNA: TGTGCCAGCTCACTGGACGACTATGGCTACACCTTC. This translates into CASSLDDYGYTF.

This clonotype was recorded a few times. The genes are TRBV28 and TRBJ2-5; TRBD2 agrees at 11 bases. The ends lost 4 bases at V and 9 bases at J; junction bases unmatched: 7. This CDR3 has 14 residues. Germline values: CDR1 MDHEN, CDR2 SYDVKM. The CDR3 coding sequence is TGTGCCAGCAGTTACTCGGCGACTAGCGGGGCCCAGTACTTC. Translation gives CASSYSATSGAQYF.

This clonotype was detected many times. The J gene is TRBJ1-1, the V gene TRBV20-1, with D unclear. The V and J ends lost 0 bases and 5 bases respectively, with 16 bases between them. This CDR3 has 15 residues. CDR1 and CDR2 from the germline V gene are DFQATT and SNEGSKA (reference sequence). The CDR3, as DNA: TGCAGTGCTAGAGATCGGGGAGGGTTAACGACTGAAGCTTTCTTT. Its protein is CSARDRGGLTTEAFF.

The V call is TRBV10-3, the J call TRBJ2-7; a weak D match, TRBD2 (6 bases). The length of the CDR3 is 13 residues. V was pared by 0 bases and J by 5 bases, with 8 bases between. Germline CDR1 is ENHRY and CDR2 is SYGVKD. CDR3 residues: CAISESSSDEQYF. CDR3 in DNA: TGTGCCATCAGTGAGTCGTCTAGCGACGAGCAGTACTTC.

The chain joins TRBV24-1 to TRBJ2-7; D ambiguous. This CDR3 is built from 17 residues. The V gene lost 3 bases and the J gene lost 7 bases, with 24 bases spanning the gap. Germline V gene sequence: CDR1 KGHDR, CDR2 SFDVKD. CDR3 sequence reads: CATSDPTGLSSYNEQYF. Written as DNA, the CDR3 is TGTGCCACCAGTGATCCGACTGGCCTGAGCTCCTACAATGAGCAGTACTTC.

The sample holds one count of this clonotype. One end of the junction fails to match germline, which may point to a read error. The rearrangement uses TRBV7-9 and TRBJ1-4; TRBD1 might be the D (5 bases). CDR3 length: 12 amino acids. The germline V gene has CDR1 SEHNR and CDR2 FQNEAQ (reference sequence). The DNA of the CDR3 is TGTGCCAGCAGCCCACAGGATGAAGAACTGTTTTTT. Translated: CASSPQDEELFF.